Sequencing of this T cell receptor beta chain was carried out in a study of vaccination and CD4 T cells after COVID-19. Treatment here: roughly 11-day PBMC culture with coronavirus spike peptide pools or control peptides (ViraFEST assay). Trimming pared 5 bases from V and 1 base from J, leaving 4 bases between. The CDR3 is 12 amino acids. The germline V gene encodes CDR1 KGHDR and CDR2 SFDVKD. In the case of this clonotype: As yet, its antigen is unknown.

The Oncomine TCR Beta short-read assay generated sequence data from the DNA of cultured CD4+ T cells. One entry per CDR3 protein, called by TCRdb with MiXCR from the PCR reads. The sample shows under 14,000 distinct CDR3 sequences, around 23% of them seen only once. Source: CD4+ T cells from blood, cultured in vitro, taken after SARS-CoV-2 vaccination. This rearrangement joins TRBV24-1 to TRBJ1-2; the D is unclear. The clonotype was recovered from a human donor who had recovered from COVID-19. The CDR3 here is CATSGDNYGYTF. CDR3 nucleotide sequence: TGTGCCACCAGTGGGGATAACTATGGCTACACCTTC.